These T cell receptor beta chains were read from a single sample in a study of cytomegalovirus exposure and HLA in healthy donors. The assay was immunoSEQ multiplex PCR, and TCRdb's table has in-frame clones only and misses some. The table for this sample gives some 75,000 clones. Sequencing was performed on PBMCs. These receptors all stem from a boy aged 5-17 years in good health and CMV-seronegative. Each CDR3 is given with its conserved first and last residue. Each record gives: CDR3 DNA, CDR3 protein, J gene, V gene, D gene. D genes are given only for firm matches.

CDR3 DNA: TGTGCCAGCAGCTCCGGACAGGGAGCTAACTATGGCTACACCTTC
CDR3 protein: CASSSGQGANYGYTF
J gene: TRBJ1-2
V gene: TRBV5-6
D gene: TRBD1

CDR3 DNA: TGTGCCAGCAGCCTGGGGGGCAGGACCTATGGCTACACCTTC
CDR3 protein: CASSLGGRTYGYTF
J gene: TRBJ1-2
V gene: TRBV5-5
D gene: .

CDR3 DNA: TGTGCTAGTGGTTTGGGACTTCCGGGACAGGGAAGGACTGAAGCTTTCTTT
CDR3 protein: CASGLGLPGQGRTEAFF
J gene: TRBJ1-1
V gene: TRBV12-5
D gene: TRBD1

CDR3 DNA: TGTGCCAGTAGTACGGTTGGCAGGGGGCTTCAGCACCAGCATTTT
CDR3 protein: CASSTVGRGLQHQHF
J gene: TRBJ1-5
V gene: TRBV19
D gene: TRBD1

CDR3 DNA: TGTGCCAGCAGCTCAGGACTAGTCCGGCAAAATGAGCAGTTCTTC
CDR3 protein: CASSSGLVRQNEQFF
J gene: TRBJ2-1
V gene: TRBV5-4
D gene: TRBD2

CDR3 DNA: TGTGCCAGCAGCAACGTGCGGACAGGTGGTCACGGGGAGCTGTTTTTT
CDR3 protein: CASSNVRTGGHGELFF
J gene: TRBJ2-2
V gene: TRBV27
D gene: TRBD1

CDR3 DNA: TGTGCCAGCAGTGGCCGAGGGGGGGTCGGGAACACTGAAGCTTTCTTT
CDR3 protein: CASSGRGGVGNTEAFF
J gene: TRBJ1-1
V gene: TRBV6-1
D gene: .

CDR3 DNA: TGTGCCAGCAGTACGACTAGCTCTGGAAACACCATATATTTT
CDR3 protein: CASSTTSSGNTIYF
J gene: TRBJ1-3
V gene: TRBV6-5
D gene: .

CDR3 DNA: TGTGCCAGCTCACCCTCCGGAGGAGGGGTAGAAGCTTTCTTT
CDR3 protein: CASSPSGGGVEAFF
J gene: TRBJ1-1
V gene: TRBV18
D gene: .

CDR3 DNA: TGTGCCTGGAGTGTAGGGGGTGGGGATCAGCCCCAGCATTTT
CDR3 protein: CAWSVGGGDQPQHF
J gene: TRBJ1-5
V gene: TRBV30
D gene: .

CDR3 DNA: TGCAGCGTTGGGACTAGCGGGGTCCCCTCCTACAATGAGCAGTTCTTC
CDR3 protein: CSVGTSGVPSYNEQFF
J gene: TRBJ2-1
V gene: TRBV29-1
D gene: TRBD2

CDR3 DNA: TGTGCCAGCAGTGAAGCGGCGAGGTATGAAAAACTGTTTTTT
CDR3 protein: CASSEAARYEKLFF
J gene: TRBJ1-4
V gene: TRBV2
D gene: .

CDR3 DNA: TGTGCCACCATGGAAATAATAGGGGTGGCTGAAGCTTTCTTT
CDR3 protein: CATMEIIGVAEAFF
J gene: TRBJ1-1
V gene: TRBV6-1
D gene: .